This TCR beta chain appears in the sequencing data of a study of patients and donors after allogeneic stem cell transplantation. There are 14 residues in the CDR3. The germline V gene encodes CDR1 MNHEY and CDR2 SVGEGT. The ends were cut back, 5 bases at V and 12 bases at J, with 20 bases in the middle. Each CDR3 protein gets one entry after TCRdb re-called the RT-PCR reads with MiXCR. The sample holds approximately 430,000 distinct CDR3 sequences, more than 15% seen once. The receptor comes from a human donor who was either an allogeneic HSCT recipient or a stem cell or donor lymphocyte infusion donor (not recorded which). It is not recorded whose cells these are; they may come from a transplant donor. The rearrangement joins TRBV6-2 or TRBV6-3 to TRBJ2-1; D is perhaps TRBD2 (6 bases). The sample taken for sequencing was blood, either unsorted or a sorted T cell fraction (not recorded which). This CDR3 is CASSPSRLVRRQFF. The CDR3 nucleotides read TGTGCCAGCAGTCCGTCGAGACTAGTAAGAAGGCAGTTCTTC.